The source of this T cell receptor beta chain is a study of identifying expanded T cells in peripheral blood (dated by TCRdb to 2018 to 2020). Background on the whole study: Technical replicates were generated by sequencing separate aliquots of the same genomic DNA pool, and four replicates were compared pairwise. The full study reports these points: Across all healthy donors, variance in clone template counts between roughly 2-week samples was found to increase significantly with total template count. The authors expected biological variance in healthy repertoires might increase further over much longer intervals such as months to years. Both the number of clones called differentially abundant and the false-positive rate were significantly reduced by the beta-binomial model across all healthy-donor time intervals. The binomial model flagged approximately 1.2 differentially abundant clones between technical replicates but about 16.4 over around 2 weeks and approximately 18 over about four weeks.

In the case of this clone: Its antigen is still unknown. Base qualities are missing; no much larger clone stands one base away.

The immunoSEQ Assay, which relies on bias-controlled multiplex PCR amplification of genomic DNA, was used to profile TCRbeta CDR3 regions. The authors processed their data as follows. The absolute abundance of each unique TCRbeta CDR3 region was quantified after sequences were collapsed and filtered. Differential abundance was assessed using a binomial (Fisher-equivalent) model and a beta-binomial model in which time-dependent variance fitted from healthy donors was added. Clones with fewer than 5 combined templates were removed, and a clone was called differentially abundant if the clone's Benjamini-Hochberg FDR was below 0.01. Beta-binomial variance was modeled as a function of total template count across the two samples using the form v = (b*log(k)+a)^2. This immuneACCESS table, as held by TCRdb, lists in-frame sequences with V and J called but not all clones. Of the missing ones, under half trace to an unresolved V gene in checked studies; the others have no known cause. That table furnishes V, J and clone size, whereas the DNA furnished D and trimming. The sample table shows 80,000 to 90,000 clones, and around 89% are seen once. The biggest ten clones account for roughly 2.8% of the sample.

During the collection period, no infections or other immune events were recorded for the healthy donors. Healthy-donor blood repertoires served as a training cohort to calibrate time-dependent variance in a beta-binomial model of T-cell clone differential abundance. The training cohort was composed of approximately ten healthy donors, 3 female and 7 male. An age range of roughly 25 to 65 years, with an average of 43 years, was recorded for the donors. Whole blood from each healthy donor was obtained from a commercial supplier and was collected at three time points around 15 days apart. For immunosequencing, genomic DNA was extracted from whole blood that had not been sorted. V is clipped by 4 bases and J by 7 bases, and the sequence between their germline boundaries is 16 bases long. Its CDR3 holds 13 amino acids, cysteine through phenylalanine. This entry keeps only the CDR3 DNA: 39 bases, framed from base 1. According to the germline V gene (reference sequence), CDR1 reads GTSNPN and CDR2 reads SVGIG.

The origin of this receptor is a person between 18 and 70 years old in good health. The sequencing sample was made of blood. The sequence joins TRBV30 to TRBJ2-5; confidence is insufficient to name the D gene. The DNA sequence is as follows: TGTGCCTGGACCCCTCTCGGGCTAGGGACCCAGTACTTC. Translation gives CAWTPLGLGTQYF.